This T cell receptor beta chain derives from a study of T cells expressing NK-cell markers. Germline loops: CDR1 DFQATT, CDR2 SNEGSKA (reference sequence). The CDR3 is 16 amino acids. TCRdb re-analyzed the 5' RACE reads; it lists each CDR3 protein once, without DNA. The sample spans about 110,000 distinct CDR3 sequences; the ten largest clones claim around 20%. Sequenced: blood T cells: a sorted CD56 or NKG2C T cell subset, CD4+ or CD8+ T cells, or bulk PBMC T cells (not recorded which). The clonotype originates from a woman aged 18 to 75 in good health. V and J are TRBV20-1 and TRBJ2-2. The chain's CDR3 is CSARDLTPSNTGELFF.